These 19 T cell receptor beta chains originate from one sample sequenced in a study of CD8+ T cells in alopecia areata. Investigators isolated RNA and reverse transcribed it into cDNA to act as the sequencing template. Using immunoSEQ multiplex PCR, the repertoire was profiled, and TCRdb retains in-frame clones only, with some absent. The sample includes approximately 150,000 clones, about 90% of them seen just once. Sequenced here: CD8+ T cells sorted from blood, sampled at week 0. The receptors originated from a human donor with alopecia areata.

The CDR3 sequence is CASSDSGAPEQFF. For the CDR3, the DNA is TGTGCCAGCAGTGATAGTGGGGCCCCTGAGCAGTTCTTC. J is TRBJ2-1 and V is TRBV25-1, with a tentative D call TRBD1 (5 bases). The ends were cut back, 3 bases at V and 9 bases at J, with 12 bases in the middle. The length of the CDR3 is 13 residues. CDR1 and CDR2 from the germline V gene are MGHDK and SYGVNS.

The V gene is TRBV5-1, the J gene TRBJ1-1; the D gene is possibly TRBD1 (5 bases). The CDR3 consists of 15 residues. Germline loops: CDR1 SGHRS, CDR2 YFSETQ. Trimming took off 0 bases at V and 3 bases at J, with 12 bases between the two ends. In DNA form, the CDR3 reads TGCGCCAGCAGCTTGGATTACCAGGGTGACACTGAAGCTTTCTTT. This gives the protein CASSLDYQGDTEAFF.

DNA for the CDR3: TGTGCCTGGAGTGACGACCGGGAGCAGTACTTC. It translates to CAWSDDREQYF. This chain connects TRBV30 to TRBJ2-5; tentatively, D is TRBD2 (6 bases). The V gene lost 1 base and the J gene lost 11 bases, with 11 bases spanning the gap. The CDR3 is 11 amino acids. The germline V gene encodes CDR1 GTSNPN and CDR2 SVGIG (reference sequence).

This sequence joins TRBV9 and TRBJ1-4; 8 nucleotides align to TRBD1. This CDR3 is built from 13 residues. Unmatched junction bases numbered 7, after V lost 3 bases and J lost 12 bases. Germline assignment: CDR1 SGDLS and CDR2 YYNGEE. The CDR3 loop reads CASSADREEELFF. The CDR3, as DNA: TGTGCCAGCAGCGCGGACAGGGAGGAGGAACTGTTTTTT. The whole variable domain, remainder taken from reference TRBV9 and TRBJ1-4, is DSGVTQTPKHLITATGQRVTLRCSPRSGDLSVYWYQQSLDQGLQFLIQYYNGEERAKGNILERFSAQQFPDLHSELNLSSLELGDSALYFCASSADREEELFFGSGTQLSVL.

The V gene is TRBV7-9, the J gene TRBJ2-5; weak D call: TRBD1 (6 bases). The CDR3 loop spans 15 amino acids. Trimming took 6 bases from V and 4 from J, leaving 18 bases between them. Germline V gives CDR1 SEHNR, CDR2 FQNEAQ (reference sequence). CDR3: CASSGTGTLPETQYF. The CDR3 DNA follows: TGTGCCAGCAGTGGAACAGGGACCCTCCCAGAGACCCAGTACTTC.

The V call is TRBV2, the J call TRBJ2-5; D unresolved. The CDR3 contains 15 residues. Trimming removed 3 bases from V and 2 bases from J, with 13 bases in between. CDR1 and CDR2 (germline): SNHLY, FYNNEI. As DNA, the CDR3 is TGTGCCAGCAGTGAGGGTGTCGGCGGACAAGAGACCCAGTACTTC. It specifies CASSEGVGGQETQYF.

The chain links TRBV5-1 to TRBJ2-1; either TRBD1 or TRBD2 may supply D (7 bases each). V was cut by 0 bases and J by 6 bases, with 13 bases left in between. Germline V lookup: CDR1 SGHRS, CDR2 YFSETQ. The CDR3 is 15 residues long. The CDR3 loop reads CASSLAPRGGNEQFF. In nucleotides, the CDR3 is TGCGCCAGCAGCTTGGCCCCCAGGGGGGGCAATGAGCAGTTCTTC.

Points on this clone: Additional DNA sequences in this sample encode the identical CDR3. The CDR3 reads CASSLTSSYEQYF. Written as DNA, the CDR3 is TGCGCCAGCAGCCTGACTAGCTCCTACGAGCAGTACTTC. The chain is built from TRBV5-1 and TRBJ2-7; a weak D match, TRBD2 (6 bases). The germline gives CDR1 SGHRS, CDR2 YFSETQ. V was cut by 4 bases and J by 0 bases, with 8 bases left in between. The CDR3 sequence is 13 residues long.

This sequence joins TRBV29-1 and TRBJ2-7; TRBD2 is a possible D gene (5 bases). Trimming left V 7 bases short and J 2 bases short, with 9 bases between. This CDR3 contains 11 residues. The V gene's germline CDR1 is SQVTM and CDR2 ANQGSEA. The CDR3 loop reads CSAGVAYEQYF. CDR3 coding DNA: TGCAGCGCCGGGGTCGCCTACGAGCAGTACTTC.

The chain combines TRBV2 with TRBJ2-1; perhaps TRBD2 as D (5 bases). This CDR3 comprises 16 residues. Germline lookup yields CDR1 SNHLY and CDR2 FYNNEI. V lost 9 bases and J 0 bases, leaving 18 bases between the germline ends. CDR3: CASITGFRRSYNEQFF. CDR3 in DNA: TGTGCCAGTATCACGGGATTTCGACGCTCCTACAATGAGCAGTTCTTC.

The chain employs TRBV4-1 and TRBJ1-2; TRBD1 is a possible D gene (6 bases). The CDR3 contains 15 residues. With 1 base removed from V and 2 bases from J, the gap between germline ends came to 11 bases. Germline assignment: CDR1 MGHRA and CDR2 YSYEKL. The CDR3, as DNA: TGCGCCAGCAGCCAAGCTAGTCAGGGGAACTATGGCTACACCTTC. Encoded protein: CASSQASQGNYGYTF.

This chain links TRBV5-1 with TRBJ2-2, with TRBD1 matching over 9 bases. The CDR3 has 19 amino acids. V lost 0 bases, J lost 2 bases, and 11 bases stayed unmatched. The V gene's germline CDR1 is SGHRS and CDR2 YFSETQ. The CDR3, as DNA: TGCGCCAGCAGCTTGGGACCGGGACAGGGAATAGGAAACACCGGGGAGCTGTTTTTT. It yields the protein CASSLGPGQGIGNTGELFF.

The CDR3 reads CASSPYGTSSSYNEQFF. The CDR3 DNA sequence: TGCGCCAGCAGCCCATACGGGACCTCGAGCTCCTACAATGAGCAGTTCTTC. This sequence joins TRBV4-1 and TRBJ2-1; D possibly uses TRBD1 or TRBD2 (5 bases each). The CDR3 length is 17 residues. CDR1 and CDR2 from the germline V gene are MGHRA and YSYEKL. V lost 4 bases, J lost 0 bases, and 16 bases lay in between.

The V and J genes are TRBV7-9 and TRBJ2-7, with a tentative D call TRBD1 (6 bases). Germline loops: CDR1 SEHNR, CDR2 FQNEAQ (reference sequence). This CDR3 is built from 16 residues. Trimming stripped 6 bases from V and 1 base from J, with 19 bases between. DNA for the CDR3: TGTGCCAGCAGATCGCCCCTCAGGGGTGGGTCCTACGAGCAGTACTTC. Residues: CASRSPLRGGSYEQYF.

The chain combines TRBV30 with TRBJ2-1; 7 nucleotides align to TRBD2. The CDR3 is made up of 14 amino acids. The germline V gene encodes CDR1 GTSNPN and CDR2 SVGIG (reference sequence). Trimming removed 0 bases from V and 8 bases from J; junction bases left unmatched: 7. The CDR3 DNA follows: TGTGCCTGGAGTGTAGGCGGGGGAGGAGATGAGCAGTTCTTC. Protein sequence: CAWSVGGGGDEQFF.

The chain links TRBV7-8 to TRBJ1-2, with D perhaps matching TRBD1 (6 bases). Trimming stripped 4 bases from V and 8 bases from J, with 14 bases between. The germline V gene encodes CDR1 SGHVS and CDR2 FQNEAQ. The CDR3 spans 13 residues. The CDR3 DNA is TGTGCCAGCAGCTCACAGGGAGAAGAAGGCTACACCTTC. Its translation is CASSSQGEEGYTF.

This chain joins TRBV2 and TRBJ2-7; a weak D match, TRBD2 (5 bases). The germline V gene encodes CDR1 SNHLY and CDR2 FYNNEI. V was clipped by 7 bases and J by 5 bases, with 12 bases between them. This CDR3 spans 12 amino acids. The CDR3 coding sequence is TGTGCCAGCACCTCGAGGGTCAACGAGCAGTACTTC. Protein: CASTSRVNEQYF.

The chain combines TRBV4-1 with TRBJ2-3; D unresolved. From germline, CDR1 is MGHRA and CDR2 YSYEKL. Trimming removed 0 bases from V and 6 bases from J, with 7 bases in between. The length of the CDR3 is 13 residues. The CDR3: CASSQDSSDTQYF. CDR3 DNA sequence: TGCGCCAGCAGCCAAGACAGTTCGGATACGCAGTATTTT.

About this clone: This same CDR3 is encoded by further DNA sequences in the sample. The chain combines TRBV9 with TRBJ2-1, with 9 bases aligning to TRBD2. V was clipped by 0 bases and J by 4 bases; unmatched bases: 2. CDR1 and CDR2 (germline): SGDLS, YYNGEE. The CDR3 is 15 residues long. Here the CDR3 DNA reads TGTGCCAGCAGCGTAGGTAGCGGGAGTTACAATGAGCAGTTCTTC. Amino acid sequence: CASSVGSGSYNEQFF.